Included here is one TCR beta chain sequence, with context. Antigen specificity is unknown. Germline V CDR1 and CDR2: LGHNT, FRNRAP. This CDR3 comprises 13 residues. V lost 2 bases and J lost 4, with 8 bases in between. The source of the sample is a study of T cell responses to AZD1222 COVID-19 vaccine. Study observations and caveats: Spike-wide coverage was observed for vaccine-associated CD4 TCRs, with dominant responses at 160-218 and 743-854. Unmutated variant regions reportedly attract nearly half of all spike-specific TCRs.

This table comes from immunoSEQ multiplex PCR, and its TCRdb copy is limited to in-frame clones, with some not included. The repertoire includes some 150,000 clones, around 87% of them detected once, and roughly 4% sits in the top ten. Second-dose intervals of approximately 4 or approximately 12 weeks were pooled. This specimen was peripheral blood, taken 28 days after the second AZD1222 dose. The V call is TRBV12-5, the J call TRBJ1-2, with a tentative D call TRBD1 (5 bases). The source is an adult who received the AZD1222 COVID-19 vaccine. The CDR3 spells CASGLFGTYGYTF. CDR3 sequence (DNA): TGTGCTAGTGGTTTGTTCGGGACCTATGGCTACACCTTC.